This TCR beta chain was sequenced during a study of regulatory T cells in long-lasting Graves disease. Points on this clonotype: Its antigen is unknown.

Trimming stripped 7 bases from V and 5 bases from J, with 14 bases between. The CDR3 contains 14 residues. From germline, CDR1 is MNHNS and CDR2 SASEGT. Through Arm-PCR of CDR3 regions and iRepertoire HTBI primers, TCR beta libraries were built. Each CDR3 protein is one row after TCRdb ran MiXCR on the multiplex PCR reads. The table records about 450,000 distinct CDR3 sequences, less than 20% of them present only once. General study results and limits: With persistent disease, TRBV28, TRBJ1-2 and TRBJ2-5 were the favored segments.

Time point here: newly diagnosed GD, antithyroid drugs for less than 3 months. RNA from PBMCs was the source of the TCR library. An endocrinology department located in Xi'an, China, was where the patients came from. The same sample was also studied in work on T cells in Graves' hyperthyroidism and ophthalmopathy. As reported in that work: Criteria for exclusion of patients were uncontrolled infection, other autoimmune disease, pregnancy or lactation. HTBI primers were employed in a first-round RT-PCR of the TCR CDR3.

Sequences were derived from peripheral blood mononuclear cells (PBMCs), sampled at new diagnosis, from a patient treated with antithyroid drugs. The receptor comes from a woman aged 30 to 39 with Graves disease. The chain has TRBV6-1 and TRBJ2-2; D possibly uses TRBD1 or TRBD2 (5 bases each). CDR3 nucleotide sequence: TGTGCCAGCAAGGGGCCAAGGAGGACCGGGGAGCTGTTTTTT. Protein: CASKGPRRTGELFF.